Each of the 7 T cell receptor beta chains below was sequenced from the same sample in a study of neurological immune-mediated disorders (dated by TCRdb to 2018 to 2020). Receptor libraries were prepared by 5' RACE. The reads were generated on an Illumina HiSeq 2500. TCRdb's own reprocessing of the public reads used fastp at Q25 and MiXCR and kept productive beta chains. Merged by CDR3 protein, the rows form single entries marked with the most common genes and DNA. This sample holds about 66,000 distinct CDR3 sequences; nearly 3.5% were observed only once. 3% to 4% of the sample is in the top ten clones. The specimen sequenced was PBMCs. Every receptor here comes from a man in his forties with multiple sclerosis.

To note about this clonotype: Given a much more abundant clone one base away, this may be a read error. This chain links TRBV7-9 with TRBJ2-7; tentatively, D is TRBD1 (6 bases). The CDR3 consists of 11 residues. The V gene's germline CDR1 is SEHNR and CDR2 FQNEAQ (reference sequence). CDR3 sequence: CDSSRNRDEYF. The CDR3 nucleotides are TGTGACAGCAGCCGGAACAGGGACGAGTACTTC.

In this sample, this clonotype turned up many times. V and J are TRBV6-5 and TRBJ2-7; D is undetermined. The CDR3 totals 16 residues. Trimming shortened V by 2 bases and J by 4 bases, and 18 bases separated the two germline ends. CDR1 is MNHEY, CDR2 SVGAGI, per germline. The CDR3 DNA reads TGTGCCAGCAGTTACGACCTGGAGAGGAGAATATACGAGCAGTACTTC. Translated, it gives CASSYDLERRIYEQYF.

This clonotype was found many times. The genes are TRBV6-6 and TRBJ1-5; D unresolved. Per the germline V gene, CDR1 is MNHNY and CDR2 is SVGAGI (reference sequence). Trimming cost V 0 bases and J 6 bases, with 9 bases left between them. The CDR3 is 14 residues long. CDR3 sequence: CASSYSDAGQPQHF. CDR3 DNA: TGTGCCAGCAGTTACTCGGATGCCGGTCAGCCCCAGCATTTT.

This chain links TRBV6-6 with TRBJ2-7; no definite D call. The V gene lost 8 bases and the J gene lost 6 bases, with 11 bases spanning the gap. The CDR3 is 11 amino acids. Germline V lookup: CDR1 MNHNY, CDR2 SVGAGI (reference sequence). The CDR3 nucleotides are TGTGCCAGCTCGGCGGTACGCGAGCAGTACTTC. Encoded protein: CASSAVREQYF.

This clonotype appeared many times. This chain's CDR3 is CASSYSYYKRDGVPWEQYF. CDR3 nucleotides: TGTGCCAGCAGTTACTCTTATTATAAAAGGGACGGAGTCCCATGGGAGCAGTACTTC. The rearrangement uses TRBV6-5 and TRBJ2-7, with D possibly being TRBD1 or TRBD2 (5 bases each). Trimming removed 0 bases from V and 7 bases from J, with 28 bases in between. The CDR3 is 19 residues long. Germline V CDR1 and CDR2: MNHEY, SVGAGI.

This clonotype was counted many times. The rearrangement joins TRBV5-1 to TRBJ2-7, with D unresolved. The CDR3 consists of 15 residues. Trimming left V 0 bases short and J 2 bases short, with 12 bases between. CDR1 and CDR2 (germline): SGHRS, YFSETQ. CDR3: CASSLGQTRTYEQYF. CDR3 coding DNA: TGCGCCAGCAGCTTGGGGCAGACCCGCACCTACGAGCAGTACTTC.

This clonotype has at least ten counts. The chain couples TRBV10-3 to TRBJ2-5, with 8 bases lining up with TRBD2. With V trimmed by 6 bases and J by 4 bases, 7 bases remained unmatched. The CDR3 consists of 14 residues. CDR1 and CDR2 (germline): ENHRY, SYGVKD. DNA of the CDR3: TGTGCCATCAGGAGCGGGGGATCGGGAGAGACCCAGTACTTC. Translating gives CAIRSGGSGETQYF.